This entry features one T cell receptor (beta chain) sequence. Antigen unknown. Libraries of TRB cDNA were made by 5' RACE and carried UMIs. Following a re-call of the 5' RACE reads, TCRdb has one entry per CDR3 protein and lacks DNA. This listing includes fewer than 90,000 distinct CDR3 sequences. Germline V CDR1 and CDR2: SGHDT, YYEEEE. This CDR3 contains 12 residues. The sample originates from a study of CXCR3-negative and CXCR3-positive naive CD8 T cells. Study-level points and caveats: Greater hydrophobicity was found in TRB CDR3s of CXCR3-positive naive cells than of CXCR3-negative naive cells.

The chain uses TRBV5-6 and TRBJ1-1. Sample: naive CXCR3+ CD8+ T cells from blood. This sample's subset: CD45RO-CCR7+CD27+CD95- naive CD8+ T cells expressing CXCR3 (TNR3+). This TCR was sampled from a human donor in good health. Some clones in this sample may be carry-over from other donors' samples. CDR3 sequence reads: CASSFGDLEAFF.